This T cell receptor (beta chain) was retrieved from a study of blood T cell repertoires in COVID-19. Study-level information: The study drew acute and convalescent COVID-19 samples from the United States, Italy and Spain.

Here immunoSEQ multiplex PCR was the method, and the copy in TCRdb shows in-frame clones only, minus some. The table lists about 260,000 clones, 84% of them singletons. The ends were cut back, 7 bases at V and 13 bases at J, with 16 bases in the middle. Germline assignment: CDR1 SQVTM and CDR2 ANQGSEA. The CDR3 consists of 10 residues. The sample was peripheral blood. The chain employs TRBV29-1 and TRBJ1-2; no clear D. The clonotype comes from a human donor in a cohort sampled during active COVID-19. This CDR3 is CSALGRMCTF. The DNA of the CDR3 is TGCAGCGCCCTAGGTCGAATGTGCACCTTC.